The clone carrying this T cell receptor beta chain has just one count. This PCR relied on a set of 60 Vbeta primers and 13 Jbeta primers. The protocol was immunoSEQ multiplex PCR, while the TCRdb copy is restricted to in-frame clones and leaves out a portion. The profile covers some 140,000 clones, with around 72% appearing a single time and 4.2% taken by the ten largest. The germline V and J ends were trimmed by 0 bases and 2 bases, with 5 bases remaining between them. The germline gives CDR1 SGDLS, CDR2 YYNGEE. The CDR3 is 13 residues long. The data belong to a study of cytomegalovirus exposure and HLA in healthy donors.

J is TRBJ1-2 and V is TRBV9; no reliable D call. This receptor was taken from a man in his fifties or sixties in good health and CMV-seropositive. Sequencing was performed on PBMCs. In nucleotides, the CDR3 is TGTGCCAGCAGCGTAGCCAGGAACTATGGCTACACCTTC. Translating gives CASSVARNYGYTF.